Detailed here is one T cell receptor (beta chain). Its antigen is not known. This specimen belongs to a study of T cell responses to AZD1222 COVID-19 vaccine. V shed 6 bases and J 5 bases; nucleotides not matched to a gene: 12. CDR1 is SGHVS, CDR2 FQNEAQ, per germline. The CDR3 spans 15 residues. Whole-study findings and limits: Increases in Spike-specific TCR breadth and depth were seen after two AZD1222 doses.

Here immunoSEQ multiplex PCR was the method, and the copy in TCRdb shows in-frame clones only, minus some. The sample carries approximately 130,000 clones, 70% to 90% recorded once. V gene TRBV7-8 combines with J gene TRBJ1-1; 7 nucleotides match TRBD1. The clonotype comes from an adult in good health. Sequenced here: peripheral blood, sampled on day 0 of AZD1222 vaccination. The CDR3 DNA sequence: TGTGCCAGCAGTCGATATACTTCAGGGGGGACTGAAGCTTTCTTT. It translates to CASSRYTSGGTEAFF.